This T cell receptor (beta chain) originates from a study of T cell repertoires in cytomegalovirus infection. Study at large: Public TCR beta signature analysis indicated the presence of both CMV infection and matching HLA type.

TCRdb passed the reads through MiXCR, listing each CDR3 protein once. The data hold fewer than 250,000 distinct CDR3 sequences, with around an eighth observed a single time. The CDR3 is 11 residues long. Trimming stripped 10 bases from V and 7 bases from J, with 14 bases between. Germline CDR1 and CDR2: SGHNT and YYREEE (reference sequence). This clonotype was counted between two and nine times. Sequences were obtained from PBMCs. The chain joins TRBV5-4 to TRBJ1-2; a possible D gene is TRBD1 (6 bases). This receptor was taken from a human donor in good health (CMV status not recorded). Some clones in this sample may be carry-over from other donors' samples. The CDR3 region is CAGSRGIGYTF. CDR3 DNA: TGTGCCGGCTCCAGGGGAATTGGCTACACCTTC.